This TCR beta chain is drawn from a study of blood T cell repertoires in COVID-19. At the level of the study: Sites in the United States, Italy and Spain provided acute and convalescent COVID-19 samples.

The CDR3 runs 17 residues. Germline CDR1 LGHNA, CDR2 YSLEER. V was clipped by 0 bases and J by 7 bases; unmatched bases: 14. Clones were read by immunoSEQ multiplex PCR, and TCRdb kept only the in-frame ones, dropping some. The data hold some 74,000 clones, with about four fifths observed a single time. Sequencing was performed on peripheral blood. The source is a woman older than 75 with active or convalescent COVID-19. This sequence joins TRBV4-3 and TRBJ1-2; 7 positions agree with TRBD1. CDR3 protein: CASSQDFSERGRFGYTF. CDR3 sequence (DNA): TGCGCCAGCAGCCAAGATTTTTCAGAAAGGGGGCGCTTTGGCTACACCTTC.